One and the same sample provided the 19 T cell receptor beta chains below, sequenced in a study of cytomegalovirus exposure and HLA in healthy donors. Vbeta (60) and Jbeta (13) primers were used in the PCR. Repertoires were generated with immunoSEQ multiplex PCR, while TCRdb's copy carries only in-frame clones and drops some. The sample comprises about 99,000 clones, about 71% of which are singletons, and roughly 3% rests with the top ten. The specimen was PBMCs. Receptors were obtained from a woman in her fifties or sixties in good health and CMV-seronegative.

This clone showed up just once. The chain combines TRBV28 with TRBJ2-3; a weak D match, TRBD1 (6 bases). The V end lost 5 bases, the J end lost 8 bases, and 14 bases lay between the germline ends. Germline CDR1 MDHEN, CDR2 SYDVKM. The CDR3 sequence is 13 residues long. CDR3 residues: CASSRPTRGTQYF. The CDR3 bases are TGTGCCAGCAGTCGCCCGACCAGGGGTACGCAGTATTTT.

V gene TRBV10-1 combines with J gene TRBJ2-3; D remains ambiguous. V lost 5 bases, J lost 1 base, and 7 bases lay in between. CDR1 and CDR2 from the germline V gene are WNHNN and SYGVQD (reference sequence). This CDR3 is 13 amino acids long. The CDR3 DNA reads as TGCGCCAGCAGTTTCCAGGGCACAGATACGCAGTATTTT. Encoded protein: CASSFQGTDTQYF.

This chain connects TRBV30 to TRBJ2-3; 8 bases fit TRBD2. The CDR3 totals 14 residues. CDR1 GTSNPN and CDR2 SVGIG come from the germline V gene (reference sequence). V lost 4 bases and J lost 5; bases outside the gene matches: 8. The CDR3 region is CAWMGAGEVDTQYF. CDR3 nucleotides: TGTGCCTGGATGGGAGCGGGGGAGGTAGATACGCAGTATTTT.

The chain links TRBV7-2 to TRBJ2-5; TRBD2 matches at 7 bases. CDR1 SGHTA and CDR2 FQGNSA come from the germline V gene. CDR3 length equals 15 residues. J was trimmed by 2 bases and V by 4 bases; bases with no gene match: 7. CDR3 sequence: CASSYYRGLQETQYF. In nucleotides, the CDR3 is TGTGCCAGCAGCTACTACCGGGGACTACAAGAGACCCAGTACTTC.

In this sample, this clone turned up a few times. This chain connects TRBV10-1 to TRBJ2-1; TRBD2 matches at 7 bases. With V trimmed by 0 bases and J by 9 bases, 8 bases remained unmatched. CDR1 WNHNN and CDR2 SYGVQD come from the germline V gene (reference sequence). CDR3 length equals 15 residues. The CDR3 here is CASSESYAGEGEQFF. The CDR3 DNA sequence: TGCGCCAGCAGTGAGTCCTACGCGGGGGAGGGTGAGCAGTTCTTC.

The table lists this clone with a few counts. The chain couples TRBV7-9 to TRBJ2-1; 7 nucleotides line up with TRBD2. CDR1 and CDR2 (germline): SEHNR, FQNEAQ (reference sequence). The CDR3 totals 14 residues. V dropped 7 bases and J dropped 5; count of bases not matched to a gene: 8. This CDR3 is CASKASGFNNEQFF. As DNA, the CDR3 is TGTGCCAGCAAAGCTAGCGGATTTAACAATGAGCAGTTCTTC. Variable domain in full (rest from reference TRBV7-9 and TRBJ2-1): DTGVSQNPRHKITKRGQNVTFRCDPISEHNRLYWYRQTLGQGPEFLTYFQNEAQLEKSRLLSDRFSAERPKGSFSTLEIQRTEQGDSAMYLCASKASGFNNEQFFGPGTRLTVL.

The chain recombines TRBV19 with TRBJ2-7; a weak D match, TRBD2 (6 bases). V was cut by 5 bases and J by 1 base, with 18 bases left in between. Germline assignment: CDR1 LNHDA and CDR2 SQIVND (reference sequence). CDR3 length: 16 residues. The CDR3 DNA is TGTGCCAGTAGTCCCTGGCGGGGCAGCGCTTCCTACGAGCAGTACTTC. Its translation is CASSPWRGSASYEQYF.

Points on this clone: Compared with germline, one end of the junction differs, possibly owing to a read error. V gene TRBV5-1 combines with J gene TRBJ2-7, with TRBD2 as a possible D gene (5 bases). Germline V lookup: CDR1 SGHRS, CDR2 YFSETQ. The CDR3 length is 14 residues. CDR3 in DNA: TGCGCCAGCAGCTTCCTGGACTCCTCCCACGAGCAGTACTTC. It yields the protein CASSFLDSSHEQYF.

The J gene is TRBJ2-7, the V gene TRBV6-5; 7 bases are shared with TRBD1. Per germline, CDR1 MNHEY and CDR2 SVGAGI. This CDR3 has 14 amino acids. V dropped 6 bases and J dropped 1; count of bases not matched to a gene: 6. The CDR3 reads CASRRQGISYEQYF. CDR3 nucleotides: TGTGCCAGCAGACGACAGGGTATTTCCTACGAGCAGTACTTC.

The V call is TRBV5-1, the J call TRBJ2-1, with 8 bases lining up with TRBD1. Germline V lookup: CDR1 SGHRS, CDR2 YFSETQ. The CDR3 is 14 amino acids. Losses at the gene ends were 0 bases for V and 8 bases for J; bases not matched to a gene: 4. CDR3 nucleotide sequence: TGCGCCAGCAGCTTGGACCCGACAGGGGATGAGCAGTTCTTC. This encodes CASSLDPTGDEQFF. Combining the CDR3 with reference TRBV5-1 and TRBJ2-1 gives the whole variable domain KAGVTQTPRYLIKTRGQQVTLSCSPISGHRSVSWYQQTPGQGLQFLFEYFSETQRNKGNFPGRFSGRQFSNSRSEMNVSTLELGDSALYLCASSLDPTGDEQFFGPGTRLTVL.

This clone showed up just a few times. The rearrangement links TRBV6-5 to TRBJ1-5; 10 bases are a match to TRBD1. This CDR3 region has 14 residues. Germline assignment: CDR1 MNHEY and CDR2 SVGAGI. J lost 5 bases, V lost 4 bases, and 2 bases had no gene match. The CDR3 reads CASSWGTGDQPQHF. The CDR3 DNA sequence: TGTGCCAGCAGTTGGGGGACAGGGGATCAGCCCCAGCATTTT.

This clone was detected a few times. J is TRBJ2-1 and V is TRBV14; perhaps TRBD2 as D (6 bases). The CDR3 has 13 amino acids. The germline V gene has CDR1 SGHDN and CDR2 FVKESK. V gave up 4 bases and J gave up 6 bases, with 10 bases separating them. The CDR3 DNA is TGTGCCAGCAGCCTGCGGGGCTTCAATGAGCAGTTCTTC. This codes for CASSLRGFNEQFF.

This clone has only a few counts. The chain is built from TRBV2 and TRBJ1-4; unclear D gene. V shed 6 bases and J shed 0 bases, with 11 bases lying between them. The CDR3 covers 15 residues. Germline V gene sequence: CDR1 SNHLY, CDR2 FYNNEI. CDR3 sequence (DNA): TGTGCCAGCAGGTTCGGGGATTCAACTAATGAAAAACTGTTTTTT. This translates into CASRFGDSTNEKLFF.

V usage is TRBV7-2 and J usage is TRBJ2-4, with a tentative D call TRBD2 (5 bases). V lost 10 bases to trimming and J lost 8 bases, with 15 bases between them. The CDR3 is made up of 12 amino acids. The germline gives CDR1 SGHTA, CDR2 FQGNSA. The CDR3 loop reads CATQPRGDIQYF. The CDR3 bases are TGTGCCACCCAACCCCGGGGAGACATTCAGTACTTC.

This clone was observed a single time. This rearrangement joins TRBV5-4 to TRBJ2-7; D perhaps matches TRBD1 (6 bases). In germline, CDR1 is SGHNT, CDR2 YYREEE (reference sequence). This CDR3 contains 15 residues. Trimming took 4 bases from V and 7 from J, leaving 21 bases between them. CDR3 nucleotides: TGTGCCAGCAGCCCGTGGGACACCCAATCGTCTGAGCAGTACTTC. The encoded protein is CASSPWDTQSSEQYF.

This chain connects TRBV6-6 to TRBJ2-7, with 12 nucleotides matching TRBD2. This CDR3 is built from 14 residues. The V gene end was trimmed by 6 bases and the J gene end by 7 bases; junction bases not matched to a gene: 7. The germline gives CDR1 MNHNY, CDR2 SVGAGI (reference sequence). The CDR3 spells CASRRTSGIGEQYF. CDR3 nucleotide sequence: TGTGCCAGCAGGCGGACTAGCGGGATTGGGGAGCAGTACTTC.

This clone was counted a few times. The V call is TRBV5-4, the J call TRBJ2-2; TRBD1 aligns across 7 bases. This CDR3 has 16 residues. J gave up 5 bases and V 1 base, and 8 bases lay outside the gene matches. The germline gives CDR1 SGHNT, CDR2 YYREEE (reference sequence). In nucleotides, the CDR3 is TGTGCCAGCAGCTTGCGAGGGGGCAGGGTAACCGGGGAGCTGTTTTTT. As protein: CASSLRGGRVTGELFF.

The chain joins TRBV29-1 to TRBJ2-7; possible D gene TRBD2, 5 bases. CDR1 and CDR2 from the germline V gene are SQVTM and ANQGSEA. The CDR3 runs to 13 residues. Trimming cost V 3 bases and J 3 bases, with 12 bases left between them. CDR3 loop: CSVEVPGNYEQYF. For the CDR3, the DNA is TGCAGCGTTGAGGTCCCGGGAAACTACGAGCAGTACTTC.

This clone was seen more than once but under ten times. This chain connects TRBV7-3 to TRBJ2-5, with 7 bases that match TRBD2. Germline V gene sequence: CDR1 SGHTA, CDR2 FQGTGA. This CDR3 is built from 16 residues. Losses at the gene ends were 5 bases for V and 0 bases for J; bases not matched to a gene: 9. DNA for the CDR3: TGTGCCAGCAGCCAGTGGGGGGGGAGGGACCAAGAGACCCAGTACTTC. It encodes CASSQWGGRDQETQYF.